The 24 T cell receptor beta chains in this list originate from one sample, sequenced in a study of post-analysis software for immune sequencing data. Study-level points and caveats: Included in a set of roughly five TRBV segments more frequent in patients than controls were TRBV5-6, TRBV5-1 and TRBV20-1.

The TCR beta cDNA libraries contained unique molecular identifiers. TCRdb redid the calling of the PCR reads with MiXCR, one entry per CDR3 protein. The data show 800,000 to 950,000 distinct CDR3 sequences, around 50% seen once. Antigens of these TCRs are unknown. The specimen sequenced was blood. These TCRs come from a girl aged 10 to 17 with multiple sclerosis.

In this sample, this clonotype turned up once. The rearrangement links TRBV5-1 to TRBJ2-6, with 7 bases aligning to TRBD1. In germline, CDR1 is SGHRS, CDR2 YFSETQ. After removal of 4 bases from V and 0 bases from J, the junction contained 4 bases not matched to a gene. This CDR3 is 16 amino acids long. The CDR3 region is CASSRDSNSGANVLTF. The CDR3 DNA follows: TGCGCCAGCAGCAGGGACAGCAACTCTGGGGCCAACGTCCTGACTTTC.

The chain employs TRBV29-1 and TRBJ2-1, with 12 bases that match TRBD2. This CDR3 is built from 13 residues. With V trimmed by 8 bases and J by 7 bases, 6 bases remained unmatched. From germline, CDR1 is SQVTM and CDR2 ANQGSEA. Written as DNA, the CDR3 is TGCAGCCTGACTAGCGGGAGTTTTAATGAGCAGTTCTTC. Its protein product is CSLTSGSFNEQFF.

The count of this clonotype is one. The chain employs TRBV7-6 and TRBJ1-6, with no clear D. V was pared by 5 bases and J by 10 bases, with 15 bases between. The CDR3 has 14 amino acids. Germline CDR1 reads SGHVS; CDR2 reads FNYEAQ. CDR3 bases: TGTGCCAGCAGCCCTTCTTCGCAATCCTCACCCCTCCACTTT. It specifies CASSPSSQSSPLHF.

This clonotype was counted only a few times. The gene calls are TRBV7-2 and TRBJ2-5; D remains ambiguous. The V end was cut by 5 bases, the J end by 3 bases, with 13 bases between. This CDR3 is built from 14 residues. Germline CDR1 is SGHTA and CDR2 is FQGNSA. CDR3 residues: CASSPWIREETQYF. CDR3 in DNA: TGTGCCAGCAGCCCTTGGATCCGTGAAGAGACCCAGTACTTC.

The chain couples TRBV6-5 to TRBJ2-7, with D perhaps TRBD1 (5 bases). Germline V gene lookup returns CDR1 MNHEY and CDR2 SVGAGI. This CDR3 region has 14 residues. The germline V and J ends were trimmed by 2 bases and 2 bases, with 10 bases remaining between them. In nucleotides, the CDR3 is TGTGCCAGCAGTTACGTGGCAGGGCCCTACGAGCAGTACTTC. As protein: CASSYVAGPYEQYF.

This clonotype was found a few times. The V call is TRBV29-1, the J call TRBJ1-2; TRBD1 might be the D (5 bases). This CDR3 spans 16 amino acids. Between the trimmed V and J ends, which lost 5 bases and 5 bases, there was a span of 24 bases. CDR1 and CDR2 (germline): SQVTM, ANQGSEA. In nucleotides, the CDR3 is TGCAGCGTTTCAAAACAGACAGCCTCCCCCGGGTATGGCTACACCTTC. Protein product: CSVSKQTASPGYGYTF.

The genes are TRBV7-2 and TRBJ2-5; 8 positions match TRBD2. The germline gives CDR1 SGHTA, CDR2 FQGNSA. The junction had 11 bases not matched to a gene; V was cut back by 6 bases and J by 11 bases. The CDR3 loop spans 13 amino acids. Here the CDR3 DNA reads TGTGCCAGCAGGCTGGGACTAGTGGGGGAGCAGTACTTC. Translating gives CASRLGLVGEQYF. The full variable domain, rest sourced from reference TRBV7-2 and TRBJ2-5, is GAGVSQSPSNKVTEKGKDVELRCDPISGHTALYWYRQSLGQGLEFLIYFQGNSAPDKSGLPSDRFSAERTGGSVSTLTIQRTQQEDSAVYLCASRLGLVGEQYFGPGTRLLVL.

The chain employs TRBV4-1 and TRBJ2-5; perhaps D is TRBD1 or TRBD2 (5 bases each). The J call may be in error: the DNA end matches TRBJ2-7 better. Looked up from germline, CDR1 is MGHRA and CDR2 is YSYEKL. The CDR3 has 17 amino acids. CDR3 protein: CASSQAGAAGQQYEQYF. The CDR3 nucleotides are TGCGCCAGCAGCCAAGCCGGGGCAGCCGGACAACAATACGAGCAGTACTTC.

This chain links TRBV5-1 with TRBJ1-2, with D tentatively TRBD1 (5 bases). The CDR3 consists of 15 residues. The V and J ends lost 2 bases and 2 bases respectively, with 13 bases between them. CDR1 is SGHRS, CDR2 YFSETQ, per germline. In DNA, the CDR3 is TGCGCCAGCAGCTTTGGGGAAGCAGGGAACTATGGCTACACCTTC. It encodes CASSFGEAGNYGYTF.

CDR3 sequence (DNA): TGTGCCAGCAGCCACAAGACAGGGGGTGGGGCAGATACGCAGTATTTT. Encoded protein: CASSHKTGGGADTQYF. The chain recombines TRBV7-9 with TRBJ2-3; 9 nucleotides line up with TRBD1. CDR1 and CDR2 (germline): SEHNR, FQNEAQ (reference sequence). CDR3 length: 16 residues. V shed 5 bases, J shed 4 bases, and the junction held 10 bases outside the gene matches.

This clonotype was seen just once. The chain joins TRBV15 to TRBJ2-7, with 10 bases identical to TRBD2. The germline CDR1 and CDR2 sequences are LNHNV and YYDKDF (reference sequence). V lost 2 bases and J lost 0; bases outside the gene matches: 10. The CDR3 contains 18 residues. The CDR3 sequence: CATSRSQGLATSSYEQYF. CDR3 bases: TGTGCCACCAGCAGATCCCAGGGACTAGCGACAAGCTCCTACGAGCAGTACTTC.

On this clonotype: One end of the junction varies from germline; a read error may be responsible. CDR3 loop: CSIDGGSGANVLTF. The CDR3 nucleotides are TGCAGCATTGACGGGGGTAGTGGGGCCAACGTCCTGACTTTC. This rearrangement joins TRBV29-1 to TRBJ2-6, with a weak D call TRBD2 (6 bases). This CDR3 has 14 residues. Germline loops: CDR1 SQVTM, CDR2 ANQGSEA.

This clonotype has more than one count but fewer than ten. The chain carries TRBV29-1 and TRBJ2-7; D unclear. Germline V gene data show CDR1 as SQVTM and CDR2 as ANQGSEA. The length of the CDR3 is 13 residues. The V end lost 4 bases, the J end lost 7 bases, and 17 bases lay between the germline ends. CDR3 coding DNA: TGCAGCGTTGCCTCATCCGATTATGAGGAGCAGTACTTC. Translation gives CSVASSDYEEQYF.

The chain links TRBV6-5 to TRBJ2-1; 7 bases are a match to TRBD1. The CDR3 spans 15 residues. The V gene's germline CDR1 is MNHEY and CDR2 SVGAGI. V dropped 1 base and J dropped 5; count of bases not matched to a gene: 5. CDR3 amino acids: CASSYLGGLDNEQFF. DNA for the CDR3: TGTGCCAGCAGTTACTTAGGGGGCCTCGACAATGAGCAGTTCTTC.

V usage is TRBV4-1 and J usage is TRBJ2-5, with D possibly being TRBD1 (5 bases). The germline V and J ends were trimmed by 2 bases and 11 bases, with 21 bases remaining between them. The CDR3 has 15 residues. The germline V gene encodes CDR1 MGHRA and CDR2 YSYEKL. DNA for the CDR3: TGCGCCAGCAGCCAATCGAGACAGACTGTCTACGGGCAGTACTTC. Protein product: CASSQSRQTVYGQYF.

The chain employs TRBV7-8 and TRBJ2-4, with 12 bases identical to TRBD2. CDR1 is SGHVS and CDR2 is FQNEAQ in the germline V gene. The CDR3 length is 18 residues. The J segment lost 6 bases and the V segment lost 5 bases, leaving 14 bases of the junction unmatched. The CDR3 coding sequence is TGTGCCAGCAGCCTCGCTAGCGGGGGGGCGGGTAGGGGAAACATTCAGTACTTC. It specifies CASSLASGGAGRGNIQYF.

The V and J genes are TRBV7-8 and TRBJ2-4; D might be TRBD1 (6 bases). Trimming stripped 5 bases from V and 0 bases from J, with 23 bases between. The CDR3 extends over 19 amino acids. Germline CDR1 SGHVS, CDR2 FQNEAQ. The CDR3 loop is CASSRGGYGDTVAKNIQYF. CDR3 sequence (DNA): TGTGCCAGCAGCCGGGGTGGGTACGGGGACACCGTAGCCAAAAACATTCAGTACTTC.

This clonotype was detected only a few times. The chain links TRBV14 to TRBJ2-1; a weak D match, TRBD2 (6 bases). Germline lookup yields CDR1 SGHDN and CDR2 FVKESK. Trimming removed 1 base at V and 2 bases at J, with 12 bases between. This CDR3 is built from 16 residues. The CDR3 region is CASSQGGGAPYNEQFF. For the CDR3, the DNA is TGTGCCAGCAGCCAAGGTGGCGGGGCGCCCTACAATGAGCAGTTCTTC.

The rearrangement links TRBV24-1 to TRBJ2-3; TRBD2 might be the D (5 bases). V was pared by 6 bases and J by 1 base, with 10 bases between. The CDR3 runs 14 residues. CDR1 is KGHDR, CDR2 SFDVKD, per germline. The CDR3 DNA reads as TGTGCCACCAGTTCTAGCATGGGCACAGATACGCAGTATTTT. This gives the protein CATSSSMGTDTQYF.

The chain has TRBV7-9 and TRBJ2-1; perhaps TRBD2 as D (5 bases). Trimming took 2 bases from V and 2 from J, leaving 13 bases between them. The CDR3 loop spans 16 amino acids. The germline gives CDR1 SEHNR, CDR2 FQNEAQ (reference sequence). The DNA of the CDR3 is TGTGCCAGCAGCTTAATATCCAGCGGAACCTACAATGAGCAGTTCTTC. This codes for CASSLISSGTYNEQFF. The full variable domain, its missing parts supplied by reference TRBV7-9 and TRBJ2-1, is DTGVSQNPRHKITKRGQNVTFRCDPISEHNRLYWYRQTLGQGPEFLTYFQNEAQLEKSRLLSDRFSAERPKGSFSTLEIQRTEQGDSAMYLCASSLISSGTYNEQFFGPGTRLTVL.

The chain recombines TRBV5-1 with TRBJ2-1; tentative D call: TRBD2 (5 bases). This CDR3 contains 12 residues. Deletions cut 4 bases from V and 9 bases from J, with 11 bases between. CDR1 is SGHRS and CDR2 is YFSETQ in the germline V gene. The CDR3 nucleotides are TGCGCCAGCAGCAAAACTAGGGTTGAGCAGTTCTTC. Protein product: CASSKTRVEQFF. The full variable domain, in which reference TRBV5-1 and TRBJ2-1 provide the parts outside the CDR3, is KAGVTQTPRYLIKTRGQQVTLSCSPISGHRSVSWYQQTPGQGLQFLFEYFSETQRNKGNFPGRFSGRQFSNSRSEMNVSTLELGDSALYLCASSKTRVEQFFGPGTRLTVL.

CDR3 in amino acids: CASSRAGGRTEAFF. CDR3 nucleotides: TGTGCCAGCAGTCGGGCAGGGGGCCGCACTGAAGCTTTCTTT. V and J are TRBV12-3 or TRBV12-4 and TRBJ1-1; TRBD1 matches 8 bases. V shed 5 bases and J 4 bases; nucleotides not matched to a gene: 6. This CDR3 is built from 14 residues.

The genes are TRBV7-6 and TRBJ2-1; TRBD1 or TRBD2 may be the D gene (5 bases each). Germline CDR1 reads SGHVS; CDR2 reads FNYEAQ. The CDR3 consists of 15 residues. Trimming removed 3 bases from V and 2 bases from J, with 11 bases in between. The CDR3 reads CASSFGASPYNEQFF. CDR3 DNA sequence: TGTGCCAGCAGCTTTGGGGCTAGCCCCTACAATGAGCAGTTCTTC.

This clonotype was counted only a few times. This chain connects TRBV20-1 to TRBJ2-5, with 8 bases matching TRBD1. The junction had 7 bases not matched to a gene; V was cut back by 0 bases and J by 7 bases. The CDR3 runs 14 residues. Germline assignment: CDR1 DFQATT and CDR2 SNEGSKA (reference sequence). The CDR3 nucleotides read TGCAGTGCTAGAGATCCAGGGGGCCGAGGGACCCAGTACTTC. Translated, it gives CSARDPGGRGTQYF.